The 25 T cell receptor beta chains presented below share a single source sample, sequenced in a study of blood T cell repertoires in COVID-19. Method: immunoSEQ multiplex PCR; TCRdb's copy keeps in-frame clones and lacks some. The sample contains some 68,000 clones, roughly four fifths of which appear only once. The sample taken for sequencing was peripheral blood. These receptors all come from a man aged 65 to 85 with acute or convalescent COVID-19.

V usage is TRBV4-2 and J usage is TRBJ2-5; TRBD1 matches 8 bases. Germline V gives CDR1 LGHNA, CDR2 YNFKEQ. The CDR3 has 14 amino acids. V shed 0 bases and J 5 bases; nucleotides not matched to a gene: 2. The DNA for the CDR3 is TGTGCCAGCAGCCAAGAGACAGGGGTCGAGACCCAGTACTTC. Its translation: CASSQETGVETQYF.

The chain combines TRBV9 with TRBJ2-1; 14 bases are a match to TRBD2. V dropped 3 bases and J dropped 3; count of bases not matched to a gene: 5. Germline CDR1 SGDLS, CDR2 YYNGEE. This CDR3 is 17 amino acids long. CDR3 in DNA: TGTGCCAGCAGCGCCGGGACTAGCGGGAGAAACTACAATGAGCAGTTCTTC. Its protein is CASSAGTSGRNYNEQFF.

This rearrangement joins TRBV9 to TRBJ1-2; 8 bases are shared with TRBD1. V was pared by 1 base and J by 0 bases, with 8 bases of the junction left unmatched. CDR1 is SGDLS and CDR2 is YYNGEE in the germline V gene. The CDR3 totals 17 residues. CDR3 nucleotide sequence: TGTGCCAGCAGCGTATCAGGGGGCAGGCCTTCTAACTATGGCTACACCTTC. This translates into CASSVSGGRPSNYGYTF.

This clone was seen more than once but under ten times. CDR3 nucleotides: TGTGCCAGCAGGAGGAGCGGGAGGGCCTACGAGCAGTACTTC. Residues: CASRRSGRAYEQYF. V is TRBV6-5 and J is TRBJ2-7, with 10 bases aligning to TRBD2. J was trimmed by 2 bases and V by 6 bases; bases with no gene match: 4. Per the germline V gene, CDR1 is MNHEY and CDR2 is SVGAGI. CDR3 length: 14 amino acids.

The rearrangement links TRBV29-1 to TRBJ2-1; the D gene is possibly TRBD2 (6 bases). Trimming took 4 bases from V and 0 from J, leaving 7 bases between them. Germline CDR1 and CDR2: SQVTM and ANQGSEA. The length of the CDR3 is 13 residues. Here the CDR3 reads CSVGRDSYNEQFF. DNA of the CDR3: TGCAGCGTTGGGAGGGACTCCTACAATGAGCAGTTCTTC.

The genes are TRBV10-1 and TRBJ2-7; perhaps TRBD1 as D (6 bases). Germline V gene sequence: CDR1 WNHNN, CDR2 SYGVQD (reference sequence). CDR3 size: 14 residues. V was cut by 6 bases and J by 6 bases, with 18 bases left in between. The CDR3 is CASRTFRGRTEQYF. CDR3 nucleotides: TGCGCCAGCAGAACGTTCAGGGGTCGGACCGAGCAGTACTTC.

This clone was seen more than once but under ten times. This sequence joins TRBV7-8 and TRBJ1-6; 8 bases are shared with TRBD1. Germline V lookup: CDR1 SGHVS, CDR2 FQNEAQ. The CDR3 consists of 15 residues. The trim removed 5 bases at V and 10 bases at J, leaving 10 bases unmatched. In DNA, the CDR3 is TGTGCCAGCAGCCCCGGACAGGGCACGGGCTCACCCCTCCACTTT. Residues: CASSPGQGTGSPLHF.

The J gene is TRBJ2-1, the V gene TRBV7-9; perhaps TRBD2 as D (5 bases). This CDR3 has 14 residues. V was cut by 1 base and J by 5 bases, with 9 bases left in between. Looked up from germline, CDR1 is SEHNR and CDR2 is FQNEAQ (reference sequence). Here the CDR3 reads CASSLGLANNEQFF. The CDR3 DNA reads as TGTGCCAGCAGCTTAGGGCTAGCAAACAATGAGCAGTTCTTC.

This chain uses TRBV30 with TRBJ1-5; a possible D gene is TRBD1 (6 bases). Deletions cut 3 bases from V and 1 base from J, with 7 bases between. The CDR3 totals 13 residues. Per germline, CDR1 GTSNPN and CDR2 SVGIG (reference sequence). The CDR3: CAWRGTSNQPQHF. The CDR3 nucleotides are TGTGCCTGGAGGGGGACAAGCAATCAGCCCCAGCATTTT.

This chain links TRBV5-4 with TRBJ2-7, with D maybe TRBD1 (5 bases). Germline V gives CDR1 SGHNT, CDR2 YYREEE (reference sequence). The CDR3 is 14 amino acids. V was shortened by 0 bases and J by 2 bases, with 9 bases between the two germline ends. CDR3 amino acids: CASSLGDSAYEQYF. In DNA, the CDR3 is TGTGCCAGCAGCTTGGGAGACAGTGCCTACGAGCAGTACTTC.

This clone was picked up one time. The chain is built from TRBV7-9 and TRBJ2-5, with 7 bases fitting TRBD1. The CDR3 is made up of 16 amino acids. CDR1 and CDR2 from the germline V gene are SEHNR and FQNEAQ (reference sequence). V trimming: 1 base; J trimming: 5 bases; junction bases outside the gene matches: 10. CDR3 residues: CASSLVAGGRIETQYF. The CDR3 DNA reads TGTGCCAGCAGCTTAGTTGCAGGGGGTAGAATTGAGACCCAGTACTTC.

This chain uses TRBV7-9 with TRBJ2-2; D unclear. The V gene's germline CDR1 is SEHNR and CDR2 FQNEAQ (reference sequence). This CDR3 region has 13 residues. Between the trimmed V and J ends, which lost 1 base and 6 bases, there was a span of 6 bases. CDR3 protein: CASSLGPAGELFF. For the CDR3, the DNA is TGTGCCAGCAGCTTAGGCCCGGCCGGGGAGCTGTTTTTT.

J is TRBJ1-4 and V is TRBV3-1 (or the pseudogene TRBV3-2); 9 nucleotides match TRBD1. Looked up from germline, CDR1 is LGHDT and CDR2 is YNNKEL (reference sequence). With 0 bases clipped from V and 6 bases from J, the junction kept 5 bases outside the gene matches. This CDR3 contains 16 residues. DNA for the CDR3: TGTGCCAGCAGCCAAGATCCGGGACAGGGATATGAAAAACTGTTTTTT. This gives the protein CASSQDPGQGYEKLFF.

V and J are TRBV10-2 and TRBJ1-2; possible D gene TRBD1, 5 bases. This CDR3 is 15 amino acids long. The germline CDR1 and CDR2 sequences are WSHSY and SAAADI. V was shortened by 8 bases and J by 0 bases, with 16 bases between the two germline ends. The CDR3 nucleotides are TGCGCCAGCTCTCCGACAGTTACAGCTAACTATGGCTACACCTTC. As protein: CASSPTVTANYGYTF.

This chain connects TRBV9 to TRBJ2-3, with 10 bases that match TRBD2. With V trimmed by 7 bases and J by 5 bases, 10 bases remained unmatched. The CDR3 spans 15 residues. Germline lookup yields CDR1 SGDLS and CDR2 YYNGEE. The CDR3 here is CASRRGAGGQDTQYF. DNA of the CDR3: TGTGCCAGCCGTCGAGGAGCGGGAGGGCAAGATACGCAGTATTTT.

The V and J genes are TRBV7-2 and TRBJ1-1; D remains unclear. V was cut by 5 bases and J by 4 bases, with 11 bases left in between. The CDR3 extends over 13 amino acids. Germline CDR1 reads SGHTA; CDR2 reads FQGNSA. The CDR3 spells CASSPRRATEAFF. In nucleotides, the CDR3 is TGTGCCAGCAGCCCTCGCCGAGCCACTGAAGCTTTCTTT.

This clone was counted between two and nine times. The chain is built from TRBV6-5 and TRBJ1-6; D is unclear. This CDR3 spans 14 amino acids. V lost 5 bases to trimming and J lost 8 bases, with 13 bases between them. Looked up from germline, CDR1 is MNHEY and CDR2 is SVGAGI. CDR3 in amino acids: CASSKGASDSPLHF. CDR3 DNA: TGTGCCAGCAGTAAGGGAGCCTCCGATTCACCCCTCCACTTT.

CDR3 loop: CASSPYPETSYEQYF. CDR3 sequence (DNA): TGCGCCAGCAGCCCATACCCAGAAACCTCCTACGAGCAGTACTTC. The chain has TRBV5-1 and TRBJ2-7; D is undetermined. V was clipped by 4 bases and J by 0 bases, with 14 bases between them. Germline CDR1 SGHRS, CDR2 YFSETQ. CDR3 size: 15 residues.

This clone has a single count. The V call is TRBV7-9, the J call TRBJ1-5, with a possible D match to TRBD1 (6 bases). The CDR3 is made up of 14 amino acids. The germline V gene has CDR1 SEHNR and CDR2 FQNEAQ (reference sequence). V lost 5 bases and J lost 3, with 11 bases in between. Here the CDR3 DNA reads TGTGCCAGCAGCGATACAGGGTTCAATCAGCCCCAGCATTTT. Encoded protein: CASSDTGFNQPQHF.

The chain links TRBV5-6 to TRBJ1-2, with 7 bases lining up with TRBD1. The V and J ends lost 3 bases and 4 bases, in that order; junction bases with no gene match: 6. CDR1 is SGHDT and CDR2 is YYEEEE in the germline V gene. The CDR3 spans 14 residues. The CDR3 is CASSSTGAGYGYTF. CDR3 nucleotides: TGTGCCAGCAGCTCCACAGGGGCGGGCTATGGCTACACCTTC.

This clone was recorded once. This chain connects TRBV5-4 to TRBJ2-1; 9 bases are shared with TRBD2. The CDR3 has 15 amino acids. Unmatched junction bases numbered 4, after V lost 5 bases and J lost 1 base. Per the germline V gene, CDR1 is SGHNT and CDR2 is YYREEE (reference sequence). CDR3 DNA: TGTGCCAGCAGTAGTAGCGGGAGATCCTACAATGAGCAGTTCTTC. Translated: CASSSSGRSYNEQFF.

CDR3 in amino acids: CASGTGDTQYF. CDR3 sequence (DNA): TGTGCCAGTGGCACGGGGGATACGCAGTATTTT. The chain carries TRBV9 and TRBJ2-3; weak D call: TRBD2 (5 bases). V lost 8 bases and J 6 bases, leaving 10 bases between the germline ends. This CDR3 is built from 11 residues. Germline assignment: CDR1 SGDLS and CDR2 YYNGEE. The complete variable domain, with remaining parts taken from reference TRBV9 and TRBJ2-3, reads DSGVTQTPKHLITATGQRVTLRCSPRSGDLSVYWYQQSLDQGLQFLIQYYNGEERAKGNILERFSAQQFPDLHSELNLSSLELGDSALYFCASGTGDTQYFGPGTRLTVL.

V gene TRBV7-8 combines with J gene TRBJ2-3, with a possible D match to TRBD2 (6 bases). The germline V gene encodes CDR1 SGHVS and CDR2 FQNEAQ. The ends were cut back, 1 base at V and 3 bases at J, with 14 bases in the middle. The CDR3 runs to 16 residues. In DNA form, the CDR3 reads TGTGCCAGCAGCTTAGACACGGGAGCTGGGACAGATACGCAGTATTTT. Translation: CASSLDTGAGTDTQYF.

The chain joins TRBV3-1 (or the pseudogene TRBV3-2) to TRBJ1-2; D gene unclear. V dropped 1 base and J dropped 6 bases, with 6 bases sitting between them. The CDR3 covers 12 residues. Looked up from germline, CDR1 is LGHDT and CDR2 is YNNKEL (reference sequence). CDR3 nucleotides: TGTGCCAGCAGCCAAGGAGGGCATGGCTACACCTTC. Protein product: CASSQGGHGYTF.

The CDR3 spells CASSIGQGPSYEQYF. The CDR3 nucleotides are TGTGCCAGTAGTATCGGACAGGGCCCCTCCTACGAGCAGTACTTC. The V gene is TRBV19, the J gene TRBJ2-7; 8 nucleotides line up with TRBD1. Per the germline V gene, CDR1 is LNHDA and CDR2 is SQIVND (reference sequence). V dropped 3 bases and J dropped 0; count of bases not matched to a gene: 4. The CDR3 totals 15 residues.